Listed here are 14 T cell receptor beta chains from one sample, sequenced in a study of blood T cell repertoires in COVID-19 (dated by TCRdb to about 2020). Preparation of the library involved the immunoSEQ multiplex PCR assay. TCRdb holds this immuneACCESS table with in-frame rearrangements only. Some clones are missing; in checked studies, unresolved V genes explain under half, and the rest has no known cause. Counted in this sample were about 75,000 clones; around 74% of them appeared once. The ten top clones hold approximately 2.4% of the sample. Sequenced material: peripheral blood. These TCRs come from a human donor with acute or convalescent COVID-19. The donor label of this sample is uncertain.

This clone was found once. This chain links TRBV9 with TRBJ2-2; the match to TRBD1 covers 7 bases. The CDR3 has 15 amino acids. In germline, CDR1 is SGDLS, CDR2 YYNGEE. After removal of 4 bases from V and 5 bases from J, the junction contained 8 bases not matched to a gene. The CDR3 spells CASSPPSRGTGELFF. CDR3 nucleotide sequence: TGTGCCAGCAGCCCCCCATCCAGGGGGACCGGGGAGCTGTTTTTT.

This clone was recorded only once. The chain couples TRBV5-3 to TRBJ2-1, with 14 bases identical to TRBD2. TRBV5-3 counts as an open reading frame of uncertain function. The CDR3 is 15 amino acids. V lost 7 bases to trimming and J lost 9 bases; unmatched junction nucleotides: 9. This chain's CDR3 is CARLTGTSGSCEQFF. In nucleotides, the CDR3 is TGTGCCAGACTTACCGGGACTAGCGGGAGCTGTGAGCAGTTCTTC.

The chain uses TRBV10-2 and TRBJ2-5, with D perhaps TRBD2 (6 bases). The CDR3 is made up of 12 amino acids. Between the trimmed V and J ends, which lost 6 bases and 4 bases, there was a span of 9 bases. Germline CDR1 and CDR2: WSHSY and SAAADI. The CDR3 DNA reads TGCGCCAGCAGACTGGGAGGAGAGACCCAGTACTTC. This sequence encodes CASRLGGETQYF.

V is TRBV14 and J is TRBJ1-4, with D perhaps matching TRBD1 (5 bases). There are 15 residues in the CDR3. V lost 0 bases to trimming and J lost 12 bases, with 17 bases between them. CDR1 and CDR2 (germline): SGHDN, FVKESK. The CDR3, as DNA: TGTGCCAGCAGCCAAGAGGGGCAGGCTCTGAAGGAACTGTTTTTT. Translation gives CASSQEGQALKELFF.

The chain links TRBV5-4 to TRBJ2-1, with 11 bases aligning to TRBD2. The CDR3 consists of 16 residues. The germline V gene encodes CDR1 SGHNT and CDR2 YYREEE (reference sequence). The J segment lost 7 bases and the V segment lost 0 bases, leaving 6 bases of the junction unmatched. CDR3 DNA sequence: TGTGCCAGCAGCTTGGGACTAGCGGGATTCAGTAATGAGCAGTTCTTC. This encodes CASSLGLAGFSNEQFF.

There are a few counts of this clone. CDR3 DNA: TGCGCCAGCAGCTCCCTAGCGGGAGGGCCGTCCGAGCAGTTCTTC. Translated: CASSSLAGGPSEQFF. The chain combines TRBV5-1 with TRBJ2-1, with 12 bases matching TRBD2. Germline CDR1 and CDR2: SGHRS and YFSETQ. J was trimmed by 10 bases and V by 3 bases; bases with no gene match: 8. This CDR3 contains 15 residues.

This clone was counted once. The chain uses TRBV6-5 and TRBJ2-1, with 11 bases fitting TRBD2. Looked up from germline, CDR1 is MNHEY and CDR2 is SVGAGI. The CDR3 loop spans 16 amino acids. J was trimmed by 8 bases and V by 2 bases; bases with no gene match: 8. The CDR3 here is CASSYRRLAGGYEQFF. The CDR3 region has the DNA TGTGCCAGCAGTTACAGACGGCTAGCGGGGGGTTATGAGCAGTTCTTC.

This clone was picked up a small number of times. DNA for the CDR3: TGTGCCAGCAGTAACCCCAACTTGATGAGCTCCTACGAGCAGTACTTC. Translation: CASSNPNLMSSYEQYF. The V call is TRBV6-2 or TRBV6-3, the J call TRBJ2-7; the D is unclear. The CDR3 totals 16 residues. Germline CDR1 and CDR2: MNHEY and SVGEGT. Trimming pared 5 bases from V and 0 bases from J, leaving 17 bases between.

The chain uses TRBV30 and TRBJ1-1, with D possibly TRBD1 on 6 matching bases. The germline V and J ends were trimmed by 4 bases and 5 bases, with 14 bases remaining between them. Germline CDR1 GTSNPN, CDR2 SVGIG (reference sequence). This CDR3 has 13 amino acids. DNA of the CDR3: TGTGCCTGGAATACAGGGTGTCGGACTGAAGCTTTCTTT. This codes for CAWNTGCRTEAFF.

The chain uses TRBV18 and TRBJ1-4, with D tentatively TRBD1 (5 bases). The V end was cut by 3 bases, the J end by 4 bases, with 9 bases between. The CDR3 is 14 residues long. Germline-derived CDR1 and CDR2 are KGHSH and LQKENI. The CDR3 protein is CASSPGGNNEKLFF. CDR3 nucleotide sequence: TGTGCCAGCTCACCGGGGGGGAATAATGAAAAACTGTTTTTT.

J is TRBJ2-7 and V is TRBV5-6; 9 bases agree with TRBD2. V lost 2 bases, J lost 3 bases, and 6 bases stayed unmatched. CDR1 is SGHDT and CDR2 is YYEEEE in the germline V gene. The CDR3 extends over 15 amino acids. The DNA of the CDR3 is TGTGCCAGCAGCTTAGCGGGAGGACTAGTCTACGAGCAGTACTTC. This codes for CASSLAGGLVYEQYF. Full variable domain (outside the CDR3, taken from reference TRBV5-6 and TRBJ2-7): DAGVTQSPTHLIKTRGQQVTLRCSPKSGHDTVSWYQQALGQGPQFIFQYYEEEERQRGNFPDRFSGHQFPNYSSELNVNALLLGDSALYLCASSLAGGLVYEQYFGPGTRLTVT.

This clone turned up a few times. This chain joins TRBV7-6 and TRBJ2-2, with D possibly TRBD2 on 5 matching bases. V lost 5 bases and J lost 5, with 15 bases in between. Germline values: CDR1 SGHVS, CDR2 FNYEAQ. This CDR3 region has 15 residues. CDR3 amino acids: CASSGLGEITGELFF. As DNA, the CDR3 is TGTGCCAGCAGCGGCCTCGGGGAGATAACCGGGGAGCTGTTTTTT. The full variable domain, in which reference TRBV7-6 and TRBJ2-2 provide the parts outside the CDR3, is GAGVSQSPRYKVTKRGQDVALRCDPISGHVSLYWYRQALGQGPEFLTYFNYEAQQDKSGLPNDRFSAERPEGSISTLTIQRTEQRDSAMYRCASSGLGEITGELFFGEGSRLTVL.

The rearrangement joins TRBV7-9 to TRBJ1-1; D unclear. The CDR3 covers 16 residues. Germline loops: CDR1 SEHNR, CDR2 FQNEAQ (reference sequence). Trimming cost V 0 bases and J 4 bases, with 15 bases left between them. The CDR3 region is CASSLALPQGGTEAFF. The CDR3 coding sequence is TGTGCCAGCAGCTTAGCGTTACCCCAAGGAGGCACTGAAGCTTTCTTT. The entire variable domain, with the rest obtained from reference TRBV7-9 and TRBJ1-1, is as follows: DTGVSQNPRHKITKRGQNVTFRCDPISEHNRLYWYRQTLGQGPEFLTYFQNEAQLEKSRLLSDRFSAERPKGSFSTLEIQRTEQGDSAMYLCASSLALPQGGTEAFFGQGTRLTVV.

The chain has TRBV24-1 and TRBJ2-7, with D perhaps matching TRBD1 (8 bases). The CDR3 extends over 18 amino acids. Germline assignment: CDR1 KGHDR and CDR2 SFDVKD. The germline V and J ends were trimmed by 5 bases and 4 bases, with 26 bases remaining between them. The CDR3 is CATSGGGTGGVLEYEQYF. DNA for the CDR3: TGTGCCACCAGTGGGGGAGGGACAGGAGGAGTGTTAGAATACGAGCAGTACTTC.